This T cell receptor beta chain appears in the sequencing data of a study of tumor-infiltrating lymphocytes in primary liver carcinoma. Whole-study context: Each participant had primary liver carcinoma, and surgical resection was the treatment. Sequenced samples came back with roughly 3.5 to 7.5 million productive TCRbeta reads, and the counts looked alike across tissue types. Study-level results: Blood trailed tumors significantly in top-250-clone fraction (p = 0.039).

TCR beta cDNA was reverse-transcribed from 450 to 500 ng of total RNA. The reaction used a constant-region primer and ProtoScript II reverse transcriptase. Employing slightly modified ARM-PCR, three nested multiplex PCR rounds were run, and these gave rise to the TCR beta libraries. TCRdb itself ran the multiplex PCR reads through MiXCR, one entry per CDR3 protein. The repertoire consists of 180,000 or so distinct CDR3 sequences, with less than 65% occurring once and the leading ten covering 72%. In the case of this clonotype: Its target is unknown.

Unsorted whole blood served as the source of blood RNA, and germline DNA was extracted as well. Sequencing was carried out using peripheral blood. The clonotype originates from a man aged 35-49 years with primary liver carcinoma and hepatitis B virus infection.

The CDR3 region has the DNA TGTGCCAGCAACTTCCCCTGGACTATGAATGAGCAGTTCTTC. It specifies CASNFPWTMNEQFF. The V and J genes are TRBV11-2 and TRBJ2-1; TRBD2 might be the D (6 bases). CDR1 SGHAT and CDR2 FQNNGV come from the germline V gene. V lost 7 bases to trimming and J lost 7 bases, with 17 bases between them. This CDR3 is 14 amino acids long.